This T cell receptor (beta chain) is from a study of cytomegalovirus exposure and HLA in healthy donors. Study in general: A preliminary data release comprised 80 million to 95 million unique TCRs obtained from HLA-typed donors. There were some 400 genotyped donors. Of these, roughly 84% fell in the genetic ancestry cluster associated with self-reported Caucasian donors. Study-level findings and limits: Association of a missense DCLRE1C variant with TCR beta V- and J-gene trimming was reported in a later analysis.

Primers for the PCR totalled 60 Vbeta and 13 Jbeta. Repertoires were generated with immunoSEQ multiplex PCR, while TCRdb's copy carries only in-frame clones and drops some. The profile covers 35,000 to 45,000 clones, with around 69% appearing a single time and 3.4% taken by the ten largest. Turning to this clone: The target antigen is unknown.

Sequenced material: PBMCs. The origin of this receptor is a woman in her 30s in good health and CMV-seronegative.

The CDR3 DNA reads as TGTGCCAGCAGCAGGGGACATCTGGGCAATCAGCCCCAGCATTTT. Amino acids: CASSRGHLGNQPQHF. The rearrangement joins TRBV2 to TRBJ1-5, with D possibly matching TRBD1 (6 bases). V lost 6 bases and J 2 bases, leaving 14 bases between the germline ends. CDR1 is SNHLY, CDR2 FYNNEI, per germline. The CDR3 is 15 amino acids.